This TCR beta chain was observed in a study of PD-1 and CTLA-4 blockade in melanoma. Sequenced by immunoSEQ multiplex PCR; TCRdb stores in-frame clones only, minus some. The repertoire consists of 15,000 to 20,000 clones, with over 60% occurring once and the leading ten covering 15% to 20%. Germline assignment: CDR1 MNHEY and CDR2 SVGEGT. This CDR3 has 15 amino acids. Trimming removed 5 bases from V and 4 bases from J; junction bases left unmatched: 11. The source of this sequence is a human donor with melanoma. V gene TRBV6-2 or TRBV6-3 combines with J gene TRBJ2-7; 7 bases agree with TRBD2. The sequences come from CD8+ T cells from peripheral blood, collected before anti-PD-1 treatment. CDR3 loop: CASSRGGSADYEQYF. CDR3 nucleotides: TGTGCCAGCAGTAGGGGCGGGAGCGCCGATTACGAGCAGTACTTC.